These T cell receptor beta chains were read from a single sample in a study of PD-1 blockade in classical Hodgkin lymphoma. Only in-frame clones appear in the TCRdb table, and some are missing; sequencing was by immunoSEQ multiplex PCR. This sample yields about 150,000 clones, of which about 78% are seen a single time; roughly 8.4% belongs to the top ten. Sequenced here: peripheral blood mononuclear cells (PBMCs), sampled before the second cycle of nivolumab. The receptors derive from a human donor with classical Hodgkin lymphoma. The CDR3 runs from the conserved cysteine through the conserved F or W. The order of the fields is CDR3 length, D gene, V gene, J gene, clone size, CDR3 protein, CDR3 DNA. The D gene is left open where the match is weak. Not all rows give a size; the values are once, few, many and, for expanded clones, a class.

11	.	TRBV6-1	TRBJ2-7	many	CASSNPWEQYF	TGTGCCAGCAGTAACCCCTGGGAGCAGTACTTC
16	.	TRBV6-5	TRBJ1-1	once	CASSYSPGAVDTEAFF	TGTGCCAGCAGTTACTCGCCGGGGGCGGTGGACACTGAAGCTTTCTTT
19	.	TRBV11-3	TRBJ2-3	.	CASSFQGPRDTKYTDTQYF	TGTGCCAGCAGCTTTCAGGGCCCCCGGGACACTAAATACACAGATACGCAGTATTTT
14	.	TRBV9	TRBJ2-3	.	CASSADHSTDTQYF	TGTGCCAGCAGCGCGGACCATTCCACAGATACGCAGTATTTT
15	TRBD2	TRBV5-4	TRBJ2-7	.	CASSLGTGGSYEQYF	TGTGCCAGCAGCCTAGGGACGGGGGGCTCCTACGAGCAGTACTTC
12	.	TRBV9	TRBJ2-7	.	CASSVDGYEQYF	TGTGCCAGCAGCGTAGACGGCTACGAGCAGTACTTC
13	.	TRBV28	TRBJ1-1	.	CATGGGAGPEAFF	TGTGCCACCGGGGGGGGCGCGGGCCCTGAAGCTTTCTTT
16	.	TRBV7-2	TRBJ2-1	.	CASTPSSGDSYNEQFF	TGTGCCAGCACCCCCAGCTCCGGGGACTCCTACAATGAGCAGTTCTTC
14	TRBD2	TRBV18	TRBJ2-3	.	CASSPSGITDTQYF	TGTGCCAGCTCACCTAGCGGGATTACAGATACGCAGTATTTT
15	.	TRBV5-3	TRBJ1-2	.	CARSRFTRTSYGYTF	TGTGCCAGAAGCCGCTTCACAAGGACGTCCTATGGCTACACCTTC
13	.	TRBV27	TRBJ1-6	.	CASMFRPNSPLHF	TGTGCCAGCATGTTTCGGCCTAATTCACCCCTCCACTTT
15	TRBD1	TRBV28	TRBJ2-7	.	CASSRRDRDSYEQYF	TGTGCCAGCAGCCGCCGGGACAGGGATTCCTACGAGCAGTACTTC
14	TRBD1	TRBV6-1	TRBJ1-2	.	CASSEMRGRRGYTF	TGTGCCAGCAGTGAAATGAGGGGGCGGCGGGGCTACACCTTC
16	.	TRBV7-9	TRBJ1-1	.	CASSAAMTVMNTEAFF	TGTGCCAGCAGCGCCGCGATGACAGTAATGAACACTGAAGCTTTCTTT
13	.	TRBV6-5	TRBJ1-2	.	CASRERGSHGYTF	TGTGCCAGCAGGGAGAGAGGGAGCCATGGCTACACCTTC
15	.	TRBV7-3	TRBJ1-1	.	CASSLIHGRGTEAFF	TGTGCCAGCAGCTTAATTCACGGAAGGGGCACTGAAGCTTTCTTT
13	.	TRBV7-7	TRBJ1-3	.	CASSLSSGNTIYF	TGTGCTAGTTCGTTGAGCTCTGGAAACACCATATATTTT
17	TRBD1	TRBV7-9	TRBJ1-5	.	CASSLGGQGNSNQPQHF	TGTGCCAGCAGCTTAGGAGGACAGGGGAATAGCAATCAGCCCCAGCATTTT
13	.	TRBV6-1	TRBJ2-2	.	CASSRRNTGELFF	TGTGCCAGCAGTCGCAGGAACACCGGGGAGCTGTTTTTT
13	TRBD1	TRBV10-3	TRBJ2-2	.	CAINDRAAGELFF	TGTGCCATCAATGACAGGGCGGCCGGGGAGCTGTTTTTT
15	TRBD2	TRBV6-1	TRBJ2-1	once	CASSETSGGNNEQFF	TGTGCCAGCAGTGAGACTAGCGGGGGAAACAATGAGCAGTTCTTC
16	.	TRBV4-3	TRBJ2-7	.	CASSPVAGTHLYEQYF	TGCGCCAGCAGCCCCGTGGCCGGGACTCATCTCTACGAGCAGTACTTC
15	.	TRBV7-9	TRBJ1-4	.	CASSFPKTTNEKLFF	TGTGCCAGCAGCTTTCCGAAAACAACTAATGAAAAACTGTTTTTT
16	.	TRBV28	TRBJ2-4	few	CASSLSGYGVKNIQYF	TGTGCCAGCAGTTTATCCGGGTATGGGGTCAAAAACATTCAGTACTTC
13	.	TRBV6-5	TRBJ1-1	few	CASSIAGNTEAFF	TGTGCCAGCAGTATAGCAGGGAACACTGAAGCTTTCTTT
15	.	TRBV28	TRBJ2-7	.	CASSPAGTLAYEQYF	TGTGCCAGCAGCCCTGCGGGCACCCTGGCCTACGAGCAGTACTTC
14	.	TRBV18	TRBJ1-1	.	CASSPGTSNTEAFF	TGTGCCAGCTCACCAGGGACCTCGAACACTGAAGCTTTCTTT
13	.	TRBV6-5	TRBJ1-2	.	CASRPQVTYGYTF	TGTGCCAGCAGACCCCAGGTTACTTATGGCTACACCTTC
15	TRBD1	TRBV7-2	TRBJ2-7	.	CASSLDRGGWYEQYF	TGTGCCAGCAGCTTAGACAGGGGCGGTTGGTACGAGCAGTACTTC
15	.	TRBV5-1	TRBJ2-3	few	CASSGGTEVTDTQYF	TGCGCCAGCAGCGGAGGGACAGAAGTCACAGATACGCAGTATTTT
17	TRBD1	TRBV5-1	TRBJ1-6	once	CASSSMDRAAGNSPLHF	TGCGCCAGCAGCAGTATGGACAGGGCGGCCGGTAATTCACCCCTCCACTTT
11	.	TRBV12-5	TRBJ2-7	.	CASGLNYEQYF	TGTGCTAGTGGTTTGAATTACGAGCAGTACTTC
15	.	TRBV5-1	TRBJ1-3	.	CASSLDASSGNTIYF	TGCGCCAGCAGCTTGGATGCGAGCTCTGGAAACACCATATATTTT
18	TRBD1	TRBV2	TRBJ2-7	.	CASMAAGMDRANSYEQYF	TGTGCCAGCATGGCCGCGGGCATGGACAGGGCGAACTCCTACGAGCAGTACTTC
14	.	TRBV6-6	TRBJ1-2	.	CASSPVRGRGGYTF	TGTGCCAGCAGTCCCGTGCGGGGGCGTGGGGGCTACACCTTC
14	.	TRBV6-5	TRBJ2-2	.	CASRQGANTGELFF	TGTGCCAGCAGACAGGGAGCCAACACCGGGGAGCTGTTTTTT
14	TRBD1	TRBV2	TRBJ2-1	.	CASSDGQGGNEQFF	TGTGCCAGCAGTGATGGACAGGGTGGGAATGAGCAGTTCTTC
13	.	TRBV5-1	TRBJ2-5	.	CASSFAGPETQYF	TGCGCCAGCAGCTTTGCAGGGCCGGAGACCCAGTACTTC
11	.	TRBV19	TRBJ1-2	.	CASSSPDGYTF	TGTGCCAGTAGTAGCCCGGATGGCTACACCTTC
14	.	TRBV19	TRBJ1-4	.	CASSYSLGDEKLFF	TGTGCCAGTAGTTACAGCTTGGGCGATGAAAAACTGTTTTTT
11	.	TRBV25-1	TRBJ2-3	.	CASSEGDTQYF	TGTGCCAGCAGTGAGGGAGATACGCAGTATTTT
13	TRBD2	TRBV11-3	TRBJ2-5	once	CASSYSAGGTQYF	TGTGCCAGCAGCTACTCGGCGGGGGGGACCCAGTACTTC
17	.	TRBV28	TRBJ2-3	many	CASSFSVGPTWYDTQYF	TGTGCCAGCAGTTTTTCGGTAGGCCCAACGTGGTATGATACGCAGTATTTT
14	.	TRBV7-9	TRBJ2-7	few	CASSQLPSSYEQYF	TGTGCCAGCAGCCAACTTCCTAGCTCCTACGAGCAGTACTTC
12	.	TRBV9	TRBJ2-1	large	CASGQGGSEQFF	TGTGCCAGCGGACAGGGAGGGAGTGAGCAGTTCTTC
14	.	TRBV28	TRBJ1-3	many	CASSFDRIGNTIYF	TGTGCCAGCAGTTTTGACAGGATTGGAAACACCATATATTTT
16	TRBD2	TRBV5-1	TRBJ2-1	.	CASSFSLAGGDNEQFF	TGCGCCAGCAGCTTCTCCCTAGCGGGGGGGGACAATGAGCAGTTCTTC
14	.	TRBV5-1	TRBJ1-3	.	CASSLVGQGNTIYF	TGCGCCAGCAGCTTGGTCGGTCAGGGAAACACCATATATTTT
12	.	TRBV6-5	TRBJ1-1	.	CASSLTNTEAFF	TGTGCCAGCAGTTTAACGAACACTGAAGCTTTCTTT
15	.	TRBV2	TRBJ1-2	once	CASSSRGNGVSGYTF	TGTGCCAGCAGTTCCCGAGGGAATGGGGTCTCTGGCTACACCTTC
13	.	TRBV6-5	TRBJ1-1	.	CASRYRENTEAFF	TGTGCCAGCAGGTACAGGGAGAACACTGAAGCTTTCTTT
17	.	TRBV28	TRBJ2-7	.	CASSPWGVGSGTYEQYF	TGTGCCAGCAGTCCTTGGGGGGTCGGGAGCGGAACCTACGAGCAGTACTTC
18	.	TRBV4-2	TRBJ2-3	.	CASSQDPGTGSSTDTQYF	TGTGCCAGCAGCCAAGATCCAGGTACGGGCTCTAGCACAGATACGCAGTATTTT